This TCR beta chain comes out of a study of blood T cell repertoires in COVID-19. Some clones are missing from TCRdb's copy, which holds only in-frame ones; the method was immunoSEQ multiplex PCR. The data hold 220,000 or so clones, with about 90% observed a single time. Looked up from germline, CDR1 is MNHEY and CDR2 is SMNVEV (reference sequence). The CDR3 runs 14 residues. Trimming cost V 5 bases and J 7 bases; bases outside gene matches: 7. Cohorts were assigned according to the clinical history that participants reported. The sequenced material came from PBMCs or T cells enriched from blood (not recorded which). The chain recombines TRBV27 with TRBJ1-1; 10 bases match TRBD1. This receptor was identified in a woman between 50 and 59 years old with acute COVID-19. The CDR3 spells CASSMDRGISEAFF. The CDR3 DNA sequence: TGTGCCAGCAGTATGGACAGGGGGATTAGTGAAGCTTTCTTT.